These 15 T cell receptor beta chains were all obtained from the same sample, sequenced in a study of OX40 agonist ivuxolimab in advanced cancers. The method was immunoSEQ multiplex PCR; TCRdb's version includes in-frame clones alone and lacks a portion of them. The sample carries 37,000 or so clones, approximately 86% recorded once. This sample comprised CD4+ or CD8+ T cells sorted from blood, obtained in a trial of the OX40 agonist ivuxolimab. The receptor source for this set is an adult with an advanced solid tumor such as melanoma, head and neck, liver or kidney cancer.

The rearrangement uses TRBV6-5 and TRBJ1-4; D remains unclear. This CDR3 comprises 14 residues. Trimming removed 0 bases from V and 6 bases from J, with 8 bases in between. CDR1 MNHEY and CDR2 SVGAGI come from the germline V gene. The CDR3 DNA follows: TGTGCCAGCAGTTACTCGGGCGGGGATGAAAAACTGTTTTTT. Protein sequence: CASSYSGGDEKLFF.

The rearrangement joins TRBV15 to TRBJ2-5; no clear D gene. CDR3 length equals 14 residues. Germline-derived CDR1 and CDR2 are LNHNV and YYDKDF (reference sequence). V was shortened by 4 bases and J by 4 bases, with 13 bases between the two germline ends. The CDR3 sequence is CATSKGLPPETQYF. The CDR3 coding sequence is TGTGCCACCAGCAAGGGCCTCCCCCCAGAGACCCAGTACTTC.

This clone was picked up one time. The CDR3 bases are TGTGCCGTACTCGGGGAGAAGCAAGAGACCCAGTACTTC. This gives the protein CAVLGEKQETQYF. The chain has TRBV10-3 and TRBJ2-5, with D tentatively TRBD2 (5 bases). CDR3 size: 13 residues. From germline, CDR1 is ENHRY and CDR2 SYGVKD. V lost 11 bases and J 2 bases, leaving 15 bases between the germline ends.

The J gene is TRBJ1-5, the V gene TRBV6-5; 8 nucleotides match TRBD1. Germline CDR1 MNHEY, CDR2 SVGAGI. The length of the CDR3 is 15 residues. With V trimmed by 5 bases and J by 2 bases, 5 bases remained unmatched. CDR3 DNA: TGTGCCAGCAGTGGACAGGGTTATGGCAATCAGCCCCAGCATTTT. Translating gives CASSGQGYGNQPQHF.

In DNA form, the CDR3 reads TGTGCCAGCAGTTACTACGCGGACTCCTACGAGCAGTACTTC. It is translated as CASSYYADSYEQYF. This chain links TRBV6-6 with TRBJ2-7; D gene unclear. CDR1 MNHNY and CDR2 SVGAGI come from the germline V gene (reference sequence). The CDR3 runs to 14 residues. V was clipped by 1 base and J by 0 bases, with 7 bases between them.

The chain combines TRBV6-1 with TRBJ1-5, with D maybe TRBD1 (5 bases). CDR3 length equals 16 residues. Deletions cut 2 bases from V and 2 bases from J, with 13 bases between. Germline CDR1 and CDR2: MNHNS and SASEGT. The CDR3 nucleotides read TGTGCCAGCAGTGAAAGTGCGGGGGTGGGCAATCAGCCCCAGCATTTT. It encodes CASSESAGVGNQPQHF.

The rearrangement links TRBV6-1 to TRBJ2-1; 8 bases are shared with TRBD2. With 6 bases clipped from V and 9 bases from J, the junction kept 10 bases outside the gene matches. Germline values: CDR1 MNHNS, CDR2 SASEGT. There are 14 residues in the CDR3. The DNA of the CDR3 is TGTGCCAGCAGCCCTCCGGGGGGGCAGGGTGAGCAGTTCTTC. Translating gives CASSPPGGQGEQFF.

This chain uses TRBV5-5 with TRBJ2-2; 12 bases match TRBD2. The CDR3 spans 16 residues. V was clipped by 2 bases and J by 4 bases; unmatched bases: 3. Germline assignment: CDR1 SGHKS and CDR2 YYEKEE (reference sequence). The DNA for the CDR3 is TGTGCCAGCAGCTTCGGACTAGCGGGACTCACCGGGGAGCTGTTTTTT. This translates into CASSFGLAGLTGELFF.

Notes on this clone: Given the absence of the conserved phenylalanine or tryptophan at the CDR3 end, a read error is likely. This CDR3 reads CASSLSTGLDGYTS. The CDR3 region has the DNA TGTGCCAGCAGCCTCTCTACAGGGCTGGATGGCTACACCTCC. The chain joins TRBV14 to TRBJ1-2; TRBD1 might be the D (6 bases). V was trimmed by 4 bases and J by 6 bases, leaving 15 bases between them. Germline loops: CDR1 SGHDN, CDR2 FVKESK. The CDR3 length is 14 residues.

This sequence joins TRBV6-5 and TRBJ2-5; 7 nucleotides match TRBD2. Germline values: CDR1 MNHEY, CDR2 SVGAGI. This CDR3 has 16 residues. V trimming: 3 bases; J trimming: 5 bases; junction bases outside the gene matches: 12. The CDR3 DNA reads TGTGCCAGCAGTTATGGGATGGGGGGGAAAGTGGAGACCCAGTACTTC. Its protein product is CASSYGMGGKVETQYF.

The V gene is TRBV6-6, the J gene TRBJ1-1; D is uncertain. Per germline, CDR1 MNHNY and CDR2 SVGAGI (reference sequence). The V and J ends lost 2 bases and 6 bases respectively, with 7 bases between them. This CDR3 has 12 amino acids. The CDR3 region has the DNA TGTGCCAGCAGTTACACGGGCGCTGAAGCTTTCTTT. Translation: CASSYTGAEAFF.

The J gene is TRBJ2-2, the V gene TRBV9; a possible D gene is TRBD1 (6 bases). This CDR3 has 15 amino acids. CDR1 and CDR2 from the germline V gene are SGDLS and YYNGEE. Trimming left V 0 bases short and J 2 bases short, with 8 bases between. CDR3 sequence: CASSVGTVNTGELFF. CDR3 coding DNA: TGTGCCAGCAGCGTAGGGACAGTAAACACCGGGGAGCTGTTTTTT.

This sequence joins TRBV6-5 and TRBJ2-7, with D perhaps given as TRBD1 or TRBD2 (5 bases each). Germline V gives CDR1 MNHEY, CDR2 SVGAGI. Trimming cost V 6 bases and J 2 bases, with 11 bases left between them. This CDR3 has 13 amino acids. CDR3 protein: CASRSQGPYEQYF. CDR3 in DNA: TGTGCCAGCAGATCGCAGGGACCCTACGAGCAGTACTTC.

The rearrangement uses TRBV11-2 and TRBJ1-4, with 9 bases fitting TRBD1. With V trimmed by 7 bases and J by 8 bases, 8 bases remained unmatched. Germline assignment: CDR1 SGHAT and CDR2 FQNNGV. The CDR3 runs 14 residues. In nucleotides, the CDR3 is TGTGCCAGCAATACCGGGACAGGGTTAGAAAAACTGTTTTTT. It specifies CASNTGTGLEKLFF.

V is TRBV15 and J is TRBJ2-5; D is uncertain. Germline values: CDR1 LNHNV, CDR2 YYDKDF (reference sequence). The V and J ends lost 1 base and 5 bases respectively, with 14 bases between them. CDR3 size: 15 residues. The CDR3 sequence is CATSRGPGQGETQYF. In nucleotides, the CDR3 is TGTGCCACCAGCAGAGGCCCGGGCCAAGGGGAGACCCAGTACTTC. Combining the CDR3 with reference TRBV15 and TRBJ2-5 gives the whole variable domain DAMVIQNPRYQVTQFGKPVTLSCSQTLNHNVMYWYQQKSSQAPKLLFHYYDKDFNNEADTPDNFQSRRPNTSFCFLDIRSPGLGDTAMYLCATSRGPGQGETQYFGPGTRLLVL.